This T cell receptor (beta chain) was captured by sequencing in a study of blood T cells in healthy people across ages. With a J-beta primer mix and a sample-barcoded 5' primer, a second PCR ran about 6 to 11 cycles. TCRdb redid the calling of the 5' RACE reads with MiXCR, one entry per CDR3 protein. Among around 700,000 distinct CDR3 sequences listed, more than 20% were seen once. Germline V gene sequence: CDR1 SGHRS, CDR2 YFSETQ. This CDR3 contains 15 residues. This clonotype has only a few counts. The same data also contributed to another study, on T cells of mothers and their children. That study reports: The authors used all extracted RNA for cDNA synthesis, at about 1.6 ug per 15 ul.

This receptor was obtained from a boy younger than 18 in good health. The sequenced sample was blood. The chain is built from TRBV5-1 and TRBJ2-5; TRBD2 matches at 10 bases. The J call may not be correct, given that the DNA end is closer to TRBJ2-1. Here the CDR3 reads CASSVGGTSVNEQFF. The CDR3 bases are TGCGCCAGCAGCGTGGGGGGGACTAGCGTCAATGAGCAGTTCTTC.